This T cell receptor beta chain came from a study of T cell repertoires and Cas9 in healthy adults. The protocol was immunoSEQ multiplex PCR, while the TCRdb copy is restricted to in-frame clones and leaves out a portion. This table holds more than 13,000 clones, 75% to 90% found once. This CDR3 is built from 14 residues. V was clipped by 3 bases and J by 2 bases, with 10 bases between them. The germline V gene has CDR1 MNHEY and CDR2 SMNVEV (reference sequence). The sequence was collected from a human donor in good health. Sequencing was done on a sample of Tregs (CD4+, CD25+, CD127-, CD137-, CD154-) from PBMCs; culture status not recorded. The chain couples TRBV27 to TRBJ1-1; maybe TRBD1 (5 bases). CDR3 sequence reads: CASSFRQGNTEAFF. CDR3 bases: TGTGCCAGCAGTTTTAGGCAGGGTAACACTGAAGCTTTCTTT.